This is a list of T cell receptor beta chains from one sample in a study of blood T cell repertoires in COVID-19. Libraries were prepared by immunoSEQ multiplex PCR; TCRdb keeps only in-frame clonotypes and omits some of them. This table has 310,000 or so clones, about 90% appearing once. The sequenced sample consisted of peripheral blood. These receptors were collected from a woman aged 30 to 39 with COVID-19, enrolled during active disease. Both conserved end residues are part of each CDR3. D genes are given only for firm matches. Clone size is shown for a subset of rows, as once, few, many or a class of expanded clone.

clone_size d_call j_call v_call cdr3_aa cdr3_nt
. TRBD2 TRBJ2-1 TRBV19 CASTPGGSSYNEQFF TGTGCCAGTACCCCCGGGGGGTCTTCCTACAATGAGCAGTTCTTC
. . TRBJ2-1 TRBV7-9 CASSRGSVTYNEQFF TGTGCCAGCAGCCGCGGTAGCGTTACCTACAATGAGCAGTTCTTC
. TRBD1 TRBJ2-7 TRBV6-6 CASRSGTGIYEQYF TGTGCCAGCCGCTCCGGGACAGGGATATACGAGCAGTACTTC
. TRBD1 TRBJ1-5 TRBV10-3 CAISERQGGQPQHF TGTGCCATCAGTGAGCGACAGGGAGGTCAGCCCCAGCATTTT
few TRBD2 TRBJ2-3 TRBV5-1 CASSFGLAGGPADTQYF TGCGCCAGCAGCTTCGGACTAGCGGGAGGGCCGGCCGATACGCAGTATTTT
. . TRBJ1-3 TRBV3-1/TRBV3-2 CASSLKPMGRSGNTIYF TGTGCCAGCAGCCTCAAGCCCATGGGGAGATCTGGAAACACCATATATTTT
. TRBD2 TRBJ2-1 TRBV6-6 CASSSRTSGIYNEQFF TGTGCCAGCAGTTCTCGGACTAGCGGGATATACAATGAGCAGTTCTTC
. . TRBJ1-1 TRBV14 CASSQGWAQAFF TGTGCCAGCAGCCAAGGATGGGCCCAAGCTTTCTTT
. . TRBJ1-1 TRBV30 CAWSVQANTEAFF TGTGCCTGGAGTGTGCAGGCCAACACTGAAGCTTTCTTT
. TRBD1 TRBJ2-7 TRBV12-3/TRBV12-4 CASSDRGYEQYF TGTGCCAGCAGTGACAGGGGCTACGAGCAGTACTTC
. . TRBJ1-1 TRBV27 CASSYRENTEAFF TGTGCCAGCAGTTACAGGGAGAACACTGAAGCTTTCTTT
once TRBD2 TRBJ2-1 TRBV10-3 CAISDSGRDTYNEQFF TGTGCCATCAGTGATAGCGGGAGGGATACCTACAATGAGCAGTTCTTC
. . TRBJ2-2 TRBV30 CAWREGPGKAGELFF TGTGCCTGGAGGGAAGGCCCAGGGAAGGCCGGGGAGCTGTTTTTT
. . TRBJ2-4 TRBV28 CASSPPGAAKNIQYF TGTGCCAGCAGCCCCCCAGGGGCGGCCAAAAACATTCAGTACTTC
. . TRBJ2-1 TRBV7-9 CASSPQGGSSYNEQFF TGTGCCAGCAGCCCCCAAGGGGGAAGCTCCTACAATGAGCAGTTCTTC
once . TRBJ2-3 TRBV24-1 CATSDAGSPDTQYF TGTGCCACCAGTGATGCCGGGTCCCCGGATACGCAGTATTTT
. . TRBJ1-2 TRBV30 CAWSVEEFYGYTF TGTGCCTGGAGTGTAGAGGAATTCTATGGCTACACCTTC
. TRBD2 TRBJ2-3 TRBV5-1 CASSTGTSDPDTQYF TGCGCCAGCAGCACCGGGACTAGCGACCCAGATACGCAGTATTTT
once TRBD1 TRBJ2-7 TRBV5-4 CASSLAGTARYEQYF TGTGCCAGCAGCTTGGCCGGGACAGCGCGCTACGAGCAGTACTTC
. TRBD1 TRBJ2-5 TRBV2 CASMGDRPRETQYF TGTGCCAGCATGGGGGACAGGCCGCGGGAGACCCAGTACTTC
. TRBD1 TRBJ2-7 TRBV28 CASSPHPGQVSSYEQYF TGTGCCAGCAGCCCCCACCCGGGACAGGTTTCTTCCTACGAGCAGTACTTC
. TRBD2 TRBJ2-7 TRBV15 CATSRGSLAVYEQYF TGTGCCACCAGCAGAGGCTCACTAGCGGTCTACGAGCAGTACTTC
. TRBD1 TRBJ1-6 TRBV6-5 CASSRQGNNSPLHF TGTGCCAGCAGTCGACAGGGGAATAATTCACCCCTCCACTTT
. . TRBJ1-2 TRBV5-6 CASSREGLYGYTF TGTGCCAGCAGCAGGGAGGGCCTATATGGCTACACCTTC
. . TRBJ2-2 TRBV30 CAWSVPGFVGELFF TGTGCCTGGAGTGTGCCGGGGTTCGTCGGGGAGCTGTTTTTT